This T cell receptor (beta chain) comes out of a study of shared clonotypes between healthy human individuals (dated by TCRdb to between 2020 and 2021). In terms of the full investigation: The cohort comprised a couple of women and a few men aged 18 to 49 years. To estimate repertoire size and how much clonotypes are shared between individuals, the study performed deep sequencing of blood TCR repertoires from roughly five healthy adults. Per donor, leukapheresis produced somewhere between about 0.94 and 9 billion PBMCs. Different laboratories and diverse techniques were used to prepare libraries and sequence TCR repertoires, to increase sequencing depth and limit assay-specific biases. For each donor, CD4 naive and CD4 memory were each given three plates, CD8 naive was given two plates, and CD8 memory was given one plate.

As regards this clone: The target of this receptor is not known. No base quality information exists; no much larger clone differs at one position.

Using the deep immunoSEQ assay, multiplex PCR amplified TCR CDR3 regions from genomic DNA. For each cell subset, the extracted genomic DNA was distributed evenly across all wells of several immunoSEQ 96-well plates, and each plate served as one replicate. For sorted subsets, about 200 ng genomic DNA, equal to about 30,000 T cell genomes, was loaded into each replicate PCR. The purified libraries were quantified using a Qubit 3.0 fluorometer, sized with a Bioanalyzer 2100, and then quantified again using the KAPA Library Quantification kit. Each immunoSEQ 96-well plate was sequenced on its own single-read 150-cycle Illumina NextSeq 550 flow cell. The paper's processing steps were these. Because only junctional sequences without quality scores were contained in the immunoSEQ output, filtering matching that applied to full-length reads could not be performed. To assign V/J genes and CDR3, sequences were annotated using PyIR, a Python wrapper for IgBLAST v1.9, with IMGT germline references. Reads were filtered out if the reads had weak V/J assignments (E-value above 1e-6), no CDR3, stop codons, out-of-frame junctions, or ambiguous translated residues. V3J clonotypes were defined as sequences sharing an identical inferred V gene, J gene, and CDR3 amino acid sequence. Percentage overlap between repertoires was calculated by dividing the number of shared unique clonotypes by the size of the smaller repertoire. Three approaches were used to assess repertoire richness: RTK rarefaction, the Chao1 estimator, and Recon v2.1 estimates of unobserved clonotypes. Generation probabilities for all TCRbeta clonotypes obtained by the gDNA method from a handful of donors were computed using OLGA. This is the immuneACCESS table as TCRdb keeps it, with only in-frame sequences that have V and J called. A part of the clones is gone; compared with another copy, unresolved V genes explain less than half, and the rest is unexplained. D and trimming were read from the DNA, whereas the V and J calls and clone size are those reported in that table. This sample holds fewer than 1 million clones; about 96% were observed only once. Of the sample, less than 0.25% is held by the ten largest clones.

V is reduced by 5 bases and J by 1 base, leaving a spacing of 11 bases between them. Inclusive of the bounding cysteine and phenylalanine, the CDR3 is 14 residues long. Solely the CDR3 DNA is kept, with 42 bases framed from the first base. Taken from the germline V gene (reference sequence), the CDR1 and CDR2 loops are MNHEY and SMNVEV. For the CD8 naive samples, CD45RO-negative cells were positively selected for CCR7, yielding a CD45RA+CCR7+ population from which TemRA cells were excluded. Healthy HIV-negative adults with no recently reported acute infections or vaccinations were included as donors. All donors were Caucasian adults living in Nashville, Tennessee, USA. Blood was collected by leukapheresis, and PBMCs were isolated by Ficoll-Histopaque density gradient centrifugation and then cryopreserved in liquid nitrogen vapor phase. Analytical flow cytometry was used to check the purity and quantity of every magnetically sorted T cell population. Each sorted fraction had its genomic DNA isolated and then quantified by UV absorbance on a Nanodrop 2000c.

General findings and caveats noted by the study authors: Sampling was restricted to blood, and TCR repertoires in tissues likely differ from the TCR repertoires found in blood. Compared with non-shared clonotypes, the clonotypes found in all four sorted-subset donors had higher generation probabilities. Pairwise subsampling led to the expectation that sequencing depth would affect the degree of clonotype sharing among donors. Naive subsets generally had larger estimated clonotype richness than memory subsets. Across four donors, about 5% of naive CD4, more than 3% of naive CD8, 2% to 2.5% of memory CD4, and under 0.45% of memory CD8 clonotypes were shared. Incomplete sequencing was indicated by rarefaction of sorted-subset datasets, despite the large sequencing depth. Because the study included a small number of donors, the genetic and exposure-history diversity represented was limited.

The sequence was collected from a man aged 25 to 40 in good health. The rearranged chain carries TRBV27 and TRBJ1-1; a confident D gene designation cannot be given. Sequencing was done on a sample of naive CD8+ T cells sorted from blood. Read against the paper, the sample's cell subset or site label means: CD45RA+CCR7+. CDR3 region: CASSINRGNTEAFF. The DNA sequence is TGTGCCAGCAGTATAAATCGGGGGAACACTGAAGCTTTCTTT.